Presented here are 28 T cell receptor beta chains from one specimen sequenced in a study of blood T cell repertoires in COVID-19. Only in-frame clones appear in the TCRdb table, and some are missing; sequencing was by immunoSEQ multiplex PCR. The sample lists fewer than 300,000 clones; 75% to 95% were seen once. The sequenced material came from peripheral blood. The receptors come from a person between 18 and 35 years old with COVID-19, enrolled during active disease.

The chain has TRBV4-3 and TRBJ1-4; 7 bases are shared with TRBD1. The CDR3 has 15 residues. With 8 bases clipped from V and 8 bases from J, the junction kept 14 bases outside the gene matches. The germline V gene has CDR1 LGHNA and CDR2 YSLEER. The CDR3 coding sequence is TGCGCCAGCCGGAGTAGAAGGGGGCCGGGAGAAAAACTGTTTTTT. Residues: CASRSRRGPGEKLFF.

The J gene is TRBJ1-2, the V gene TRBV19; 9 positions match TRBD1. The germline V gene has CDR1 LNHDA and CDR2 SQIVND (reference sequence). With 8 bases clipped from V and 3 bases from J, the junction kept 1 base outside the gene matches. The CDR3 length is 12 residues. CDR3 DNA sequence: TGTGCCAGTGGGACAGGGTACTATGGCTACACCTTC. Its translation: CASGTGYYGYTF.

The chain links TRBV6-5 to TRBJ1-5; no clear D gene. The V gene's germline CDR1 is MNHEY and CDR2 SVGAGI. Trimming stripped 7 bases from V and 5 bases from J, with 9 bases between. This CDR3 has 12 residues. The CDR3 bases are TGTGCCAGCACCCAGTCTCATCAGCCCCAGCATTTT. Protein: CASTQSHQPQHF.

The CDR3 loop is CASSRGQGLDSPLHF. The CDR3 coding sequence is TGTGCCAGCAGCCGGGGACAGGGGTTGGATTCACCCCTCCACTTT. This chain joins TRBV7-9 and TRBJ1-6; 10 bases are a match to TRBD1. The junction had 6 bases not matched to a gene; V was cut back by 5 bases and J by 8 bases. The germline V gene encodes CDR1 SEHNR and CDR2 FQNEAQ (reference sequence). The CDR3 runs to 15 residues.

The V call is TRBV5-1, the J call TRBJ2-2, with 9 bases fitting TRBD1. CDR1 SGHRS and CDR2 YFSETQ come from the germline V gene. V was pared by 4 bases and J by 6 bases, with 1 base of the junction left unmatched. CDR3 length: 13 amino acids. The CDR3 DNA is TGCGCCAGCAGCCGGGACAGGGCCGGGGAGCTGTTTTTT. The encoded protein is CASSRDRAGELFF.

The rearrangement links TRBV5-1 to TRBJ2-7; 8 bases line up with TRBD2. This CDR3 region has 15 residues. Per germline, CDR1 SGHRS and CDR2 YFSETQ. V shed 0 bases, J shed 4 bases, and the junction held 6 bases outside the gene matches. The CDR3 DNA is TGCGCCAGCAGCTTGGTCCGGGAGGGCCGTTACGAGCAGTACTTC. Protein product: CASSLVREGRYEQYF.

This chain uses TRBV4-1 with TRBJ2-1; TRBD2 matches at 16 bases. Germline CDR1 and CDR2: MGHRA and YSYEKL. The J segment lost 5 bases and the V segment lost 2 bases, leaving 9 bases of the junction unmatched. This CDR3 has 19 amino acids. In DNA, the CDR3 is TGCGCCAGCAGCCAATCGCCGGGACTAGCGGGAGGGCCCGACAATGAGCAGTTCTTC. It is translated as CASSQSPGLAGGPDNEQFF.

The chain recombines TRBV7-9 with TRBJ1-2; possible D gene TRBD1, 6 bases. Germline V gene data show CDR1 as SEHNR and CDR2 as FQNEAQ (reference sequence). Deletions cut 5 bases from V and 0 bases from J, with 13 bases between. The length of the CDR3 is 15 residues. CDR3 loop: CASSPFGQTNYGYTF. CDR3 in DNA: TGTGCCAGCAGCCCTTTCGGACAGACTAACTATGGCTACACCTTC.

The CDR3 reads CASSQEVWAAGDGYTF. In DNA, the CDR3 is TGTGCCAGCAGCCAAGAGGTTTGGGCGGCAGGGGATGGCTACACCTTC. The V call is TRBV3-1 (or the pseudogene TRBV3-2), the J call TRBJ1-2; D possibly corresponds to TRBD1 (6 bases). Trimming left V 0 bases short and J 6 bases short, with 17 bases between. CDR1 is LGHDT and CDR2 is YNNKEL in the germline V gene (reference sequence). The length of the CDR3 is 16 residues.

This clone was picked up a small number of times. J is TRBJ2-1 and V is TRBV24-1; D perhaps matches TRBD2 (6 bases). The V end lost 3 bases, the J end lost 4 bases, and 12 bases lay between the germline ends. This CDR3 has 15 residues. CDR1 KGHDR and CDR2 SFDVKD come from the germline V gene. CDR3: CATSDELEGYNEQFF. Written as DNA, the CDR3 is TGTGCCACCAGTGATGAATTGGAGGGGTACAATGAGCAGTTCTTC.

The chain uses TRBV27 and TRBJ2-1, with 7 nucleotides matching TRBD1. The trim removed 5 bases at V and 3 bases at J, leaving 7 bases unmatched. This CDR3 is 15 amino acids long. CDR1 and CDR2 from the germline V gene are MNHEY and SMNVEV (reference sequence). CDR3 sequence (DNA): TGTGCCAGCAGTGACAGACAGGGCGGCTACAATGAGCAGTTCTTC. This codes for CASSDRQGGYNEQFF.

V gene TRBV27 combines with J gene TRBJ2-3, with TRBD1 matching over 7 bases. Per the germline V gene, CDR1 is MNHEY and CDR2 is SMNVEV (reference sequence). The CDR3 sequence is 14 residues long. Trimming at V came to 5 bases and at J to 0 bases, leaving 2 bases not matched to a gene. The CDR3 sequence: CASSQGVSTDTQYF. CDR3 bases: TGTGCCAGCAGTCAGGGGGTTAGCACAGATACGCAGTATTTT.

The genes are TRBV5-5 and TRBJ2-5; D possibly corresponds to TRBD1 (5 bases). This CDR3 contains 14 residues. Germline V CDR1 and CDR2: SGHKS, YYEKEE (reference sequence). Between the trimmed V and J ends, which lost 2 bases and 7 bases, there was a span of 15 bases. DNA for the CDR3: TGTGCCAGCAGCTTTAGCAGGGCCCCTGGGACCCAGTACTTC. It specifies CASSFSRAPGTQYF.

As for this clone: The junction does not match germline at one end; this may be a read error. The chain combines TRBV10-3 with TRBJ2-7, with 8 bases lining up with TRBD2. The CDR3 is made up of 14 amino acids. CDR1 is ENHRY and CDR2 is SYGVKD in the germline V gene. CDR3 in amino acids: CAISQSGGVYEQYF. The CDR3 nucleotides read TGTGCCATCAGTCAGTCCGGGGGGGTCTACGAGCAGTACTTC.

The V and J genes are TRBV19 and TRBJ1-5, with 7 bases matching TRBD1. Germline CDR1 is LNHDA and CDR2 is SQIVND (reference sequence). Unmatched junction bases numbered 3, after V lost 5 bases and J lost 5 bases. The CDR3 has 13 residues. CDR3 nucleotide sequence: TGTGCCAGTAGTGGAGGGGGCGATCAGCCCCAGCATTTT. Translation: CASSGGGDQPQHF. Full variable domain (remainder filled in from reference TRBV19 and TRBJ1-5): DGGITQSPKYLFRKEGQNVTLSCEQNLNHDAMYWYRQDPGQGLRLIYYSQIVNDFQKGDIAEGYSVSREKKESFPLTVTSAQKNPTAFYLCASSGGGDQPQHFGDGTRLSIL.

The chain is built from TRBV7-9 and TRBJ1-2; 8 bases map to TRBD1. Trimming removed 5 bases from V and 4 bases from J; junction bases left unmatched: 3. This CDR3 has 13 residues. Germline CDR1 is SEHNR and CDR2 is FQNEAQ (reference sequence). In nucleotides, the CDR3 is TGTGCCAGCAGCCCCGGACAGGGCTATGGCTACACCTTC. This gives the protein CASSPGQGYGYTF.

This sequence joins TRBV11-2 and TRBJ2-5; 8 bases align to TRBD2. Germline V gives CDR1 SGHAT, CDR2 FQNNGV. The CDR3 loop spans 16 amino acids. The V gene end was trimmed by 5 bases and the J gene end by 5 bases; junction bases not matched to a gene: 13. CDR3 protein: CASSPYSGASWETQYF. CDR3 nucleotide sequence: TGTGCCAGCAGCCCATATAGCGGGGCTAGTTGGGAGACCCAGTACTTC.

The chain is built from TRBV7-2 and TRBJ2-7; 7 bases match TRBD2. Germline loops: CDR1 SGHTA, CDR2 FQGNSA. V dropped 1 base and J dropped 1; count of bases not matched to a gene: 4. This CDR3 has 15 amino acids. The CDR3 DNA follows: TGTGCCAGCAGCTTAGACGGACTAGTATCCTACGAGCAGTACTTC. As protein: CASSLDGLVSYEQYF.

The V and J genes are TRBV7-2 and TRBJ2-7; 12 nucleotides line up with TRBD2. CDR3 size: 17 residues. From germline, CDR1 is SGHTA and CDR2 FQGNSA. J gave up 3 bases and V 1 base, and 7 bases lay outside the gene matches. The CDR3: CASSLGTSGAVGYEQYF. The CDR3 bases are TGTGCCAGCAGCTTAGGGACTAGCGGGGCGGTGGGCTACGAGCAGTACTTC.

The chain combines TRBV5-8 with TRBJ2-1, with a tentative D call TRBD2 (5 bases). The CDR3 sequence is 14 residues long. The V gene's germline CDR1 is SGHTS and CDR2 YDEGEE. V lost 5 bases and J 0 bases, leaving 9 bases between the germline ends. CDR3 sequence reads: CASREEDSYNEQFF. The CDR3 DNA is TGTGCCAGCAGGGAGGAGGACTCCTACAATGAGCAGTTCTTC.

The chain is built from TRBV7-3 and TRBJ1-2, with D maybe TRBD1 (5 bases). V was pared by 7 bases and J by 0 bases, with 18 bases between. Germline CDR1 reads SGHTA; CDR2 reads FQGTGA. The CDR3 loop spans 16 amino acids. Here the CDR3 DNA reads TGTGCCAGCATTCGGACCTGGGAGGGGCCTAACTATGGCTACACCTTC. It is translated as CASIRTWEGPNYGYTF.

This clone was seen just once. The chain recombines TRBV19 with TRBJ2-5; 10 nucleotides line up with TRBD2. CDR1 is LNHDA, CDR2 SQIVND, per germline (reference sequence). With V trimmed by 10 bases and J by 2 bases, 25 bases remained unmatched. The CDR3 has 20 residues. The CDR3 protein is CATWRNSKASGRVQQETQYF. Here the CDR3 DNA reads TGTGCCACGTGGAGAAACTCGAAAGCTAGCGGGAGAGTTCAACAAGAGACCCAGTACTTC.

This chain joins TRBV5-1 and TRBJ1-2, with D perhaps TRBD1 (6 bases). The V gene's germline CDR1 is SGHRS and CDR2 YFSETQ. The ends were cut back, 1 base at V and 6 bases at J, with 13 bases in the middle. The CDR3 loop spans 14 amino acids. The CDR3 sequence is CASSLQGTGDGYTF. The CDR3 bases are TGCGCCAGCAGCTTGCAGGGGACCGGGGATGGCTACACCTTC.

The CDR3 DNA reads as TGTGCCAGCAGCAACGGACAGAGTGGCACTGAAGCTTTCTTT. Translating it yields CASSNGQSGTEAFF. The V and J genes are TRBV5-4 and TRBJ1-1, with D perhaps TRBD1 (6 bases). Germline V gene lookup returns CDR1 SGHNT and CDR2 YYREEE (reference sequence). The V gene lost 4 bases and the J gene lost 4 bases, with 14 bases spanning the gap. The CDR3 covers 14 residues.

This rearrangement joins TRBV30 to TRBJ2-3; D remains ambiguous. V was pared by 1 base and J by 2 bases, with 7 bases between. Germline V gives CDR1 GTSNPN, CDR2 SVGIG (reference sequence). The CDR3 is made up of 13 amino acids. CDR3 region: CAWSGTTTDTQYF. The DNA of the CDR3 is TGTGCCTGGAGTGGAACTACCACAGATACGCAGTATTTT.

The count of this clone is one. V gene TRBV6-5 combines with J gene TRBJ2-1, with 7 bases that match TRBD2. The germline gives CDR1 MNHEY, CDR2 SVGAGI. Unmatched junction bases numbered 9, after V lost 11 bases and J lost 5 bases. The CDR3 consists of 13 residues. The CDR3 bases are TGTGCCGGACGAGCGGGGCGAGACAATGAGCAGTTCTTC. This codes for CAGRAGRDNEQFF.

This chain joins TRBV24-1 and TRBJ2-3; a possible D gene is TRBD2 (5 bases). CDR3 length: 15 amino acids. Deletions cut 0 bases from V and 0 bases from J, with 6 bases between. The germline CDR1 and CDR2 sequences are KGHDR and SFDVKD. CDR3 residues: CATSDLGGSTDTQYF. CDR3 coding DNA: TGTGCCACCAGTGATTTGGGAGGAAGCACAGATACGCAGTATTTT.

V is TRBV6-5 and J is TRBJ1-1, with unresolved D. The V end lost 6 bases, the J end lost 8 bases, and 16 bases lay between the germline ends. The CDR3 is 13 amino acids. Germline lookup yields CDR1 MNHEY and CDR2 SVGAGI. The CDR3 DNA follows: TGTGCCAGCAGACCTCCACTCAGGCAGGAAGCTTTCTTT. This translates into CASRPPLRQEAFF.